This is a list of T cell receptor beta chains from one sample in a study of T cells after yellow fever vaccination. MiXCR, run by TCRdb on the 5' RACE reads, gives a single entry per CDR3 protein. The sample shows around 110,000 distinct CDR3 sequences, roughly 8.9% of them seen only once. This sample comprised CD8+ T cells sorted from PBMCs, obtained 45 days after the yellow fever booster vaccination. The origin of the receptors is a man aged 25 to 40 who received the YFV17D yellow fever vaccine. Each CDR3 is given with its conserved first and last residue. The D gene is left open where the match is weak. Size tells how often a clone was seen (once, few, many) or the class of an expanded clone, and some rows leave it out.

j_gene	abundance	d_gene	v_gene	CDR3nt	CDR3aa
TRBJ2-5	few	-	TRBV28	TGTGCCAGCAGCCCTCGGGGCGAGGGAGAGACCCAGTACTTC	CASSPRGEGETQYF
TRBJ2-1	many	-	TRBV27	TGTGCCAGCAGTTTAGGGGTCAGCTCCTACAATGAGCAGTTCTTC	CASSLGVSSYNEQFF
TRBJ2-1	many	TRBD2	TRBV20-1	TGCAGTGCTAGAGATAAGGTAGCGGGAGTACCCTACAATGAGCAGTTCTTC	CSARDKVAGVPYNEQFF
TRBJ1-1	few	-	TRBV7-2	TGTGCCAGCAGCCGCCGGGAAGGGGCAGTCTCGGCTTTCTTT	CASSRREGAVSAFF
TRBJ2-7	few	TRBD1	TRBV15	TGTGCCACAGCCCGGGACAGGGGGCACGAGCAGTACTTC	CATARDRGHEQYF
TRBJ2-1	many	TRBD2	TRBV20-1	TGCAGTGCCTCCCCGGGGACTAGCGGGAGGGGTGAGCAGTTCTTC	CSASPGTSGRGEQFF
TRBJ2-3	few	-	TRBV21-1	TGTGCCAGCAGCCACCGGACAGGGGTATCAAGGCGCACAGATACGCAGTATTTT	CASSHRTGVSRRTDTQYF
TRBJ2-2	few	-	TRBV5-4	TGTGCCAGCAGCTTGGCCGGCAGAAACACCGGGGAGCTGTTTTTT	CASSLAGRNTGELFF
TRBJ2-7	many	TRBD2	TRBV28	TGTGCCAGCAGTTCGGCCGTTGGGAGGGCCCTACACGAGCAGTACTTC	CASSSAVGRALHEQYF
TRBJ1-5	many	TRBD1	TRBV20-1	TGCAGTGCTTTCGGGACAGTTAGCAATCAGCCCCAGCATTTT	CSAFGTVSNQPQHF
TRBJ2-3	-	TRBD2	TRBV2	TGTGCCAGCATGGTAGCGGGAGGGACAGATACGCAGTATTTT	CASMVAGGTDTQYF
TRBJ2-5	many	-	TRBV29-1	TGCAGCGTTGGTCCCGTACAGGGACCGGGGGAGACCCAGTACTTC	CSVGPVQGPGETQYF
TRBJ2-7	-	TRBD1	TRBV12-3/TRBV12-4	TGTGCCAGCAGTTGGGACAGGGGGCTTTACTACGAGCAGTACTTC	CASSWDRGLYYEQYF
TRBJ2-3	many	-	TRBV7-8	TGTGCCAGCAGCTCCGATGGACCCCTAGATACGCAGTATTTT	CASSSDGPLDTQYF
TRBJ2-4	many	TRBD2	TRBV20-1	TGCAGTGCTAGATCCCGGCTAGCGGTAGCCAAAAACATTCAGTACTTC	CSARSRLAVAKNIQYF
TRBJ2-2	-	-	TRBV2	TGTGCCAGCAGTGCCTACAACACCGGGGAGCTGTTTTTT	CASSAYNTGELFF
TRBJ2-5	many	TRBD1	TRBV29-1	TGCAGCGTTGAAGGATCAGGGGGCGGGGAGTGGGAGACCCAGTACTTC	CSVEGSGGGEWETQYF
TRBJ2-7	many	-	TRBV11-2	TGTGCCAGCAGCGCATATGGGGAGCAGTACTTC	CASSAYGEQYF
TRBJ2-7	many	-	TRBV7-2	TGTGCCAGCAGCTTAGTCTCTTCTACCTCCTACGAGCAGTACTTC	CASSLVSSTSYEQYF
TRBJ2-2	many	TRBD1	TRBV5-5	TGTGCCAGCAGCTGGACAGGGGGCGAGACCGGGGAGCTGTTTTTT	CASSWTGGETGELFF
TRBJ1-1	many	-	TRBV2	TGTGCCAGCAGTGACCAGCCTGAAGCTTTCTTT	CASSDQPEAFF
TRBJ2-1	many	-	TRBV20-1	TGCAGTGCTAGAGATCCTTCGCATTTCTCCTACAATGAGCAGTTCTTC	CSARDPSHFSYNEQFF
TRBJ2-7	-	TRBD2	TRBV12-3/TRBV12-4	TGTGCCAGCAGTTTTATGGCGGGAGTCGACGAGCAGTACTTC	CASSFMAGVDEQYF
TRBJ2-5	-	TRBD1	TRBV3-1	TGTGCCAGCAGCCCCGGGACAGTCGGGGCAGAGACCCAGTACTTC	CASSPGTVGAETQYF
TRBJ2-1	many	TRBD2	TRBV20-1	TGCAGTGCTAGACAGGGTCTAGCGGGAGGGAGCTCCTACAATGAGCAGTTCTTC	CSARQGLAGGSSYNEQFF
TRBJ2-7	few	-	TRBV18	TGTGCCAGCTCACCATCCTCGGAGGACGAGCAGTACTTC	CASSPSSEDEQYF
TRBJ2-1	-	-	TRBV4-3	TGCGCCAGCAGCCAAGAGGAGGTATCCTACAATGAGCAGTTCTTC	CASSQEEVSYNEQFF
TRBJ2-3	many	-	TRBV20-1	TGCAGTGCTATCGGGAGTGGCCTGGAGGGTTATAGCACAGATACGCAGTATTTT	CSAIGSGLEGYSTDTQYF
TRBJ1-1	-	-	TRBV5-4	TGTGCCAGCAGCTTCTATGTGGATATGAACACTGAAGCTTTCTTT	CASSFYVDMNTEAFF
TRBJ2-6	many	TRBD1	TRBV6-5	TGTGCCAGCAGTTACGGGACAGGGCACCGCTCTGGGGCCAACGTCCTGACTTTC	CASSYGTGHRSGANVLTF
TRBJ2-1	-	TRBD2	TRBV19	TGTGCCAGTAGTATCCGGGAGGGATACAATGAGCAGTTCTTC	CASSIREGYNEQFF
TRBJ2-1	-	-	TRBV20-1	TGCAGTGCTAGTGTGAGTCCCTACAATGAGCAGTTCTTC	CSASVSPYNEQFF
TRBJ2-7	few	-	TRBV15	TGTGCCACCAGATCTTCGGGCGATCAGGTTGGCTACGAGCAGTACTTC	CATRSSGDQVGYEQYF
TRBJ1-2	few	-	TRBV7-9	TGTGCCAGCAGCTTAGCCCGGGTGGGTGGCTACACCTTC	CASSLARVGGYTF
TRBJ2-3	many	-	TRBV7-6	TGTGCCAGCAGCCCCCCGAGCACAGATACGCAGTATTTT	CASSPPSTDTQYF
TRBJ1-1	many	-	TRBV27	TGTGCCAGCAGGACCGGGTTGACTACTGAAGCTTTCTTT	CASRTGLTTEAFF
TRBJ2-1	many	-	TRBV5-1	TGCGCCAGCAGCTTGGCCCTCGGCAATGAGCAGTTCTTC	CASSLALGNEQFF
TRBJ2-7	many	-	TRBV21-1	TGTGCCAGCAGCCCCGACACCCCCTACGAGCAGTACTTC	CASSPDTPYEQYF
TRBJ2-7	many	TRBD2	TRBV6-1	TGTGCCAGCACTCTAGCGGGAAAGGTCGCCTACGAGCAGTACTTC	CASTLAGKVAYEQYF
TRBJ2-3	many	-	TRBV9	TGTGCCAGCAGCGTAGAGGACTACGGGGGAGATACGCAGTATTTT	CASSVEDYGGDTQYF
TRBJ2-1	many	TRBD1	TRBV9	TGTGCCAGCAGCGTCCCCACAGGGGGCAATGAGCAGTTCTTC	CASSVPTGGNEQFF
TRBJ1-4	-	-	TRBV7-9	TGTGCCAGCAGCTCCACCCCAACTAATGAAAAACTGTTTTTT	CASSSTPTNEKLFF
TRBJ2-1	many	TRBD1	TRBV6-1	TGTGCCAGCAGTCCCGGGACAGGGGTCTACAATGAGCAGTTCTTC	CASSPGTGVYNEQFF
TRBJ2-1	many	TRBD2	TRBV6-2/TRBV6-3	TGTGCCAGCAGTTATTTGGGACTAGCGGGAGGGAATGAGCAGTTCTTC	CASSYLGLAGGNEQFF
TRBJ2-7	many	-	TRBV7-9	TGTGCCAGCACCCCCAACCAGGCCGGGGACTACGAGCAGTACTTC	CASTPNQAGDYEQYF
TRBJ2-5	many	-	TRBV27	TGTGCCAGCAGTAAACAGGGTGCGGAGACCCAGTACTTC	CASSKQGAETQYF
TRBJ2-3	many	TRBD2	TRBV6-5	TGTGCCAGCAGTTCCCCGCGCTTCCTAGCGGGAGTTCGCACAGATACGCAGTATTTT	CASSSPRFLAGVRTDTQYF
TRBJ2-7	-	-	TRBV4-1	TGCGCCAGCAGCCGGGACCGGGGTGGCAACGAGCAGTACTTC	CASSRDRGGNEQYF
TRBJ2-1	few	-	TRBV5-6	TGTGCCAGCAGCCCCGAACTAGGAGCAAGCGAGCAGTTCTTC	CASSPELGASEQFF
TRBJ2-1	-	-	TRBV24-1	TGTGCCACCAGTGGCCATGGGCATGAGCAGTTCTTC	CATSGHGHEQFF
TRBJ2-3	few	TRBD2	TRBV4-3	TGCGCCAGCAGCCAAGATCAGGCTAGCGGGAGCGGGGATACGCAGTATTTT	CASSQDQASGSGDTQYF
TRBJ1-1	many	-	TRBV12-3/TRBV12-4	TGTGCCAGCACCCTGGGGGCTGAAGCTTTCTTT	CASTLGAEAFF
TRBJ2-3	many	-	TRBV6-1	TGTGCCACCTGGAAGCCCCCAGATACGCAGTATTTT	CATWKPPDTQYF
TRBJ2-7	many	-	TRBV6-5	TGTGCCAGCAGTTACGTGTCCAGGGGTTACGAGCAGTACTTC	CASSYVSRGYEQYF
TRBJ2-1	few	-	TRBV5-1	TGCGCCAGCAGCTTGGCGGACAACCCATACAATGAGCAGTTCTTC	CASSLADNPYNEQFF